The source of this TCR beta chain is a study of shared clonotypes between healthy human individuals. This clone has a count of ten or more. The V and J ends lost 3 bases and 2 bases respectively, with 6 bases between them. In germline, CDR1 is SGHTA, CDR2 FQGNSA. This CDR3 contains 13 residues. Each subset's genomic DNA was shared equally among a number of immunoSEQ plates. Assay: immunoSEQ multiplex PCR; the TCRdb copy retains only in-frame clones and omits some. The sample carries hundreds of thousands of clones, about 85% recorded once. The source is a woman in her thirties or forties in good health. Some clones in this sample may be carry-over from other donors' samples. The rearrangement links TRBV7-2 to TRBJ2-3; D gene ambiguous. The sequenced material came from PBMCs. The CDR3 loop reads CASSFPNTDTQYF. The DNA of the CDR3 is TGTGCCAGCAGCTTTCCCAACACAGATACGCAGTATTTT.